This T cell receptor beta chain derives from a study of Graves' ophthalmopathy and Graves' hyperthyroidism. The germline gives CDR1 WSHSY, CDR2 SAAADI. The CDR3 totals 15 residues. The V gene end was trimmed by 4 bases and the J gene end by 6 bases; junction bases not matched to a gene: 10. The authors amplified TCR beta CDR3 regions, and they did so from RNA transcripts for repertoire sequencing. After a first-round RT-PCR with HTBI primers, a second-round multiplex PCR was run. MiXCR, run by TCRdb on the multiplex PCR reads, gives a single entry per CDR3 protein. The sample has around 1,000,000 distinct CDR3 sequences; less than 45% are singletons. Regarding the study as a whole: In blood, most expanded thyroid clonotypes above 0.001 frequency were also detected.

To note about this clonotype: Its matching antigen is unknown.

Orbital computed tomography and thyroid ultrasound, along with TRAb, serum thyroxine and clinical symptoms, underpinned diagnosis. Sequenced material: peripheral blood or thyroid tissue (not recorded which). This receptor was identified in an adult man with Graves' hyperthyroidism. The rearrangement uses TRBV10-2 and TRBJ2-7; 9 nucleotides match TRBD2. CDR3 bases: TGCGCCAGCAGTGCCGGACTAGCGAGCCCCCCCGAGCAGTACTTC. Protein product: CASSAGLASPPEQYF.